This record looks at one T cell receptor beta chain sequence and its context. The CDR3 extends over 16 amino acids. The V gene's germline CDR1 is SEHNR and CDR2 FQNEAQ (reference sequence). The V gene end was trimmed by 5 bases and the J gene end by 2 bases; junction bases not matched to a gene: 5. Enrollment excluded any patients with other autoimmune diseases, uncontrolled infections, pregnancy or lactation. Clinicians made diagnoses from clinical symptoms, serum thyroxine, TRAb, thyroid ultrasound and orbital computed tomography. Using RNA transcripts, the TCR beta CDR3 regions were amplified. After a first-round RT-PCR with HTBI primers, a second-round multiplex PCR was run. TCRdb re-called the multiplex PCR reads through MiXCR, storing one row per CDR3 protein. The table shows approximately 700,000 distinct CDR3 sequences, with 35% to 50% occurring only once. This entry comes from a study of Graves' ophthalmopathy and Graves' hyperthyroidism.

The sequenced sample was peripheral blood. This TCR was sampled from an adult man with Graves' ophthalmopathy. This chain uses TRBV7-9 with TRBJ2-5; TRBD2 matches at 13 bases. CDR3 loop: CASSGLAGEGQETQYF. DNA of the CDR3: TGTGCCAGCAGCGGACTAGCGGGAGAAGGGCAAGAGACCCAGTACTTC.